This is a list of T cell receptor beta chains from one sample in a study of blood T cell repertoires in COVID-19. TCRdb keeps only in-frame clones here, not all; method: immunoSEQ multiplex PCR. Of around 200,000 clones in the sample, around 86% were seen once. The sequencing input was peripheral blood. The receptor set was obtained from a man aged 35-49 years with active or convalescent COVID-19. Both conserved end residues are part of each CDR3.

v_call	cdr3_aa
TRBV18	CASSPGQGGETQYF
TRBV28	CASSPGLAGAYEQYF
TRBV25-1	CASSVGGTNTIYF
TRBV10-3	CAISGSSGGDNEQFF
TRBV5-8	CASSTGGPETQYF
TRBV28	CASSLWVAGTRYSNQPQHF
TRBV28	CASSLSHSGANVLTF
TRBV7-9	CASSLAGGEKLFF
TRBV5-1	CASSSARREETQYF
TRBV24-1	CATSDHRDGPGSNSPLHF
TRBV28	CASSGHGSMNTEAFF